This T cell receptor (beta chain) emerged from a study of identical twins. Germline V lookup: CDR1 MNHNS, CDR2 SASEGT. The CDR3 spans 13 residues. The V and J ends lost 2 bases and 10 bases respectively, with 12 bases between them. TCRdb called the 5' RACE reads again in MiXCR, with one record for every CDR3 protein. Of approximately 490,000 distinct CDR3 sequences in the sample, 20% to 25% are singletons; the top ten hold approximately 0.52%. Study-level findings and limits: Analyses of zero insertions could be partly confounded by invariant MAIT and iNKT cells. Researchers reported weaker excess twin sharing in beta out-of-frame sequences.

Regarding this clonotype: Its antigen is not identified.

This same sample was also part of a study on yellow fever vaccine responses in identical twins.

The material sequenced was CD4+ T cells sorted from blood. This TCR derives from a woman in her late teens or twenties in good health. The V call is TRBV6-1, the J call TRBJ2-1, with D uncertain. CDR3 in amino acids: CASSELVQREQFF. The DNA for the CDR3 is TGTGCCAGCAGTGAACTAGTCCAGAGAGAGCAGTTCTTC.